This TCR beta chain was captured by sequencing in a study of blood T cell repertoires in COVID-19. Germline V gene lookup returns CDR1 SGHDT and CDR2 YYEEEE. Trimming left V 0 bases short and J 10 bases short, with 11 bases between. This CDR3 has 13 residues. Sequencing was performed with immunoSEQ multiplex PCR; in TCRdb, only in-frame clones are kept and a portion is missing. The repertoire holds a few hundred thousand clones, with approximately 89% as singletons. The sequence was collected from a middle-aged man who had recovered from COVID-19. J is TRBJ2-1 and V is TRBV5-6; perhaps TRBD2 as D (7 bases). Sequenced material: peripheral blood. The CDR3 here is CASSLAGGREQFF. The CDR3 DNA reads as TGTGCCAGCAGCTTGGCCGGGGGGCGGGAGCAGTTCTTC.